This T cell receptor (beta chain) is from a study of blood T cell repertoires in COVID-19. Germline loops: CDR1 KGHSH, CDR2 LQKENI. V shed 10 bases and J shed 0 bases, with 32 bases lying between them. This CDR3 is built from 20 residues. As processed by the authors: Amplification with reference gene primers provided the estimates of nucleated cell counts. Sequenced by immunoSEQ multiplex PCR; TCRdb stores in-frame clones only, minus some. The V and J calls and clone size were taken over from that table, and D and trimming were inferred from the DNA. The sample lists 180,000 or so clones; 70% to 90% were seen once.

Sequenced material: peripheral blood. This receptor was identified in a man aged 55 to 69 with acute or convalescent COVID-19. V usage is TRBV18 and J usage is TRBJ2-3; TRBD2 is a possible D gene (6 bases). The CDR3 here is CATPRPGLSSIFPSTDTQYF. In nucleotides, the CDR3 is TGTGCCACCCCACGTCCGGGACTGTCAAGTATTTTTCCTAGCACAGATACGCAGTATTTT.